What follows are 23 T cell receptor beta chains derived from one specimen sequenced in a study of Ad26.COV2.S vaccination and SARS-CoV-2 variants. Clones were sequenced by immunoSEQ multiplex PCR, and TCRdb holds only the in-frame ones, with some missing. The data contain about 94,000 clones, roughly 84% of them singletons. Sequencing was performed on peripheral blood, taken after recovery from COVID-19. Receptors were obtained from a human donor who had recovered from COVID-19.

The chain couples TRBV5-6 to TRBJ1-4; D is unresolved. The CDR3 has 16 residues. Deletions cut 0 bases from V and 7 bases from J, with 16 bases between. In germline, CDR1 is SGHDT, CDR2 YYEEEE. CDR3 sequence reads: CASSLVESGRIEKLFF. CDR3 nucleotide sequence: TGTGCCAGCAGCTTGGTTGAGTCGGGTCGGATTGAAAAACTGTTTTTT.

The chain employs TRBV10-3 and TRBJ1-5; D gene unclear. Trimming removed 3 bases from V and 5 bases from J, with 11 bases in between. The germline V gene has CDR1 ENHRY and CDR2 SYGVKD. This CDR3 has 14 residues. The CDR3 here is CAISDTDYYQPQHF. CDR3 DNA: TGTGCCATCAGTGACACGGACTATTATCAGCCCCAGCATTTT.

The V and J genes are TRBV27 and TRBJ2-7; TRBD2 aligns across 9 bases. With V trimmed by 5 bases and J by 6 bases, 11 bases remained unmatched. CDR1 and CDR2 (germline): MNHEY, SMNVEV (reference sequence). This CDR3 region has 15 residues. The CDR3 DNA sequence: TGTGCCAGCAGTGCGTCCGGCGGGAGGGCGGGCGAGCAGTACTTC. Protein product: CASSASGGRAGEQYF.

The rearrangement links TRBV19 to TRBJ1-4; D might be TRBD1 (5 bases). The CDR3 runs to 15 residues. V shed 4 bases and J shed 4 bases, with 13 bases lying between them. Germline V gene sequence: CDR1 LNHDA, CDR2 SQIVND (reference sequence). CDR3 nucleotide sequence: TGTGCCAGTAGTACCGCAGGGAGCAATAATGAAAAACTGTTTTTT. Protein: CASSTAGSNNEKLFF. The full variable domain, with the rest looked up from reference TRBV19 and TRBJ1-4, is DGGITQSPKYLFRKEGQNVTLSCEQNLNHDAMYWYRQDPGQGLRLIYYSQIVNDFQKGDIAEGYSVSREKKESFPLTVTSAQKNPTAFYLCASSTAGSNNEKLFFGSGTQLSVL.

The chain uses TRBV9 and TRBJ2-1, with D tentatively TRBD2 (6 bases). The CDR3 contains 15 residues. CDR1 is SGDLS and CDR2 is YYNGEE in the germline V gene. V was clipped by 1 base and J by 6 bases, with 14 bases between them. The CDR3 spells CASSVRELGLNEQFF. For the CDR3, the DNA is TGTGCCAGCAGCGTACGGGAGTTGGGCCTCAATGAGCAGTTCTTC.

The V and J genes are TRBV6-2 or TRBV6-3 and TRBJ1-5, with D perhaps TRBD1 (5 bases). CDR1 is MNHEY and CDR2 is SVGEGT in the germline V gene. Trimming left V 6 bases short and J 0 bases short, with 18 bases between. This CDR3 spans 17 amino acids. In nucleotides, the CDR3 is TGTGCCAGCAGCCCTCGGAGGGGACCTTATAGCAATCAGCCCCAGCATTTT. Amino acids: CASSPRRGPYSNQPQHF.

V usage is TRBV28 and J usage is TRBJ2-1; 11 bases agree with TRBD2. V dropped 5 bases and J dropped 4; count of bases not matched to a gene: 4. The CDR3 is 15 amino acids. Germline lookup yields CDR1 MDHEN and CDR2 SYDVKM. This chain's CDR3 is CASSRGTSGYNEQFF. The DNA of the CDR3 is TGTGCCAGCAGTCGAGGGACTAGCGGTTACAATGAGCAGTTCTTC.

This clone was seen a handful of times. The J gene is TRBJ2-7, the V gene TRBV9; 8 bases match TRBD2. Looked up from germline, CDR1 is SGDLS and CDR2 is YYNGEE. The length of the CDR3 is 15 residues. J lost 2 bases, V lost 4 bases, and 8 bases had no gene match. CDR3 DNA sequence: TGTGCCAGCAGCCCCTCTAGCGGGTTTACCTACGAGCAGTACTTC. Residues: CASSPSSGFTYEQYF.

The chain couples TRBV12-3 or TRBV12-4 to TRBJ1-3; D not resolved. The CDR3 loop spans 13 amino acids. CDR3 region: CVSGGLRGNTIYF. CDR3 sequence (DNA): TGTGTCTCGGGAGGGCTAAGGGGAAACACCATATATTTT.

The gene calls are TRBV27 and TRBJ2-3, with D maybe TRBD2 (6 bases). Germline loops: CDR1 MNHEY, CDR2 SMNVEV (reference sequence). The CDR3 has 15 amino acids. V lost 1 base, J lost 5 bases, and 13 bases lay in between. CDR3 in DNA: TGTGCCAGCAGTTTATGGCCAGGAGGGAAAGATACGCAGTATTTT. Translated: CASSLWPGGKDTQYF.

This rearrangement joins TRBV29-1 to TRBJ2-7; 10 bases align to TRBD2. After removal of 4 bases from V and 3 bases from J, the junction contained 6 bases not matched to a gene. Germline CDR1 and CDR2: SQVTM and ANQGSEA. The CDR3 runs to 14 residues. The chain's CDR3 is CSVVTSGAFYEQYF. The CDR3 DNA is TGCAGCGTTGTAACTAGCGGGGCTTTCTACGAGCAGTACTTC.

The genes are TRBV7-3 and TRBJ2-2, with D possibly being TRBD1 (6 bases). The CDR3 spans 16 residues. Trimming took 2 bases from V and 3 from J, leaving 13 bases between them. CDR1 is SGHTA and CDR2 is FQGTGA in the germline V gene. The CDR3 loop is CASSLLTGLYTGELFF. CDR3 coding DNA: TGTGCCAGCAGCTTACTTACAGGGTTATACACCGGGGAGCTGTTTTTT.

V is TRBV28 and J is TRBJ1-1; D not resolved. V was cut by 6 bases and J by 5 bases, with 16 bases left in between. CDR1 is MDHEN, CDR2 SYDVKM, per germline. CDR3 size: 14 residues. CDR3 nucleotide sequence: TGTGCCAGCAGCCCCGCCCCAGTCCGGACTGAAGCTTTCTTT. Residues: CASSPAPVRTEAFF. The full variable domain, its missing parts supplied by reference TRBV28 and TRBJ1-1, is DVKVTQSSRYLVKRTGEKVFLECVQDMDHENMFWYRQDPGLGLRLIYFSYDVKMKEKGDIPEGYSVSREKKERFSLILESASTNQTSMYLCASSPAPVRTEAFFGQGTRLTVV.

The chain recombines TRBV6-5 with TRBJ2-3, with TRBD2 matching over 8 bases. The CDR3 spans 14 residues. The ends lost 10 bases at V and 3 bases at J; junction bases unmatched: 9. Germline assignment: CDR1 MNHEY and CDR2 SVGAGI. Written as DNA, the CDR3 is TGTGCCATCGGCGGGCGGGAGGAAACAGATACGCAGTATTTT. This encodes CAIGGREETDTQYF.

This clone showed up just once. The rearrangement uses TRBV24-1 and TRBJ1-4; no clear D gene. Trimming left V 5 bases short and J 12 bases short, with 18 bases between. Germline-derived CDR1 and CDR2 are KGHDR and SFDVKD. The CDR3 is 14 residues long. The CDR3 loop is CATSGGRTTFQLFF. The CDR3 nucleotides read TGTGCCACCAGTGGAGGGCGAACCACGTTTCAACTGTTTTTT.

This clone showed up just a few times. V and J are TRBV6-5 and TRBJ1-1; D unresolved. This CDR3 region has 13 residues. Trimming took off 0 bases at V and 11 bases at J, with 13 bases between the two ends. Germline values: CDR1 MNHEY, CDR2 SVGAGI. CDR3 sequence (DNA): TGTGCCAGCAGTTACTCTGGCTCTGATGGCGCTTTCTTT. This encodes CASSYSGSDGAFF.

The CDR3 DNA is TGTGCCAGTAGTATCGGGGATCAGCCCCAGCATTTT. It encodes CASSIGDQPQHF. This sequence joins TRBV19 and TRBJ1-5; D is ambiguous. Per germline, CDR1 LNHDA and CDR2 SQIVND (reference sequence). The CDR3 has 12 residues. V dropped 3 bases and J dropped 5 bases, with 5 bases sitting between them.

This clone showed up just a few times. This chain joins TRBV15 and TRBJ1-2; no clear D. The CDR3 is 15 residues long. With 0 bases removed from V and 6 bases from J, the gap between germline ends came to 14 bases. Per the germline V gene, CDR1 is LNHNV and CDR2 is YYDKDF (reference sequence). CDR3: CATSRDLGTIDGYTF. As DNA, the CDR3 is TGTGCCACCAGCAGAGATCTGGGAACTATTGATGGCTACACCTTC. Looking up the rest from reference TRBV15 and TRBJ1-2 gives the full variable domain: DAMVIQNPRYQVTQFGKPVTLSCSQTLNHNVMYWYQQKSSQAPKLLFHYYDKDFNNEADTPDNFQSRRPNTSFCFLDIRSPGLGDTAMYLCATSRDLGTIDGYTFGSGTRLTVV.

The DNA for the CDR3 is TGTGCCAGCAGCTCCAGCGGGTGGGAAACAAACTATGGCTACACCTTC. Translating gives CASSSSGWETNYGYTF. The V and J genes are TRBV5-6 and TRBJ1-2, with D hard to call. Trimming took 3 bases from V and 2 from J, leaving 17 bases between them. Germline V gene lookup returns CDR1 SGHDT and CDR2 YYEEEE. The CDR3 length is 16 residues.

This chain joins TRBV7-9 and TRBJ2-2; D not certain. With 8 bases removed from V and 0 bases from J, the gap between germline ends came to 13 bases. There are 15 residues in the CDR3. Germline CDR1 is SEHNR and CDR2 is FQNEAQ (reference sequence). CDR3 sequence: CASQTGSSNTGELFF. The CDR3 coding sequence is TGTGCCAGCCAAACGGGTTCTTCGAACACCGGGGAGCTGTTTTTT.

V and J are TRBV7-9 and TRBJ2-7; 9 positions agree with TRBD1. Germline values: CDR1 SEHNR, CDR2 FQNEAQ (reference sequence). V lost 4 bases, J lost 2 bases, and 3 bases stayed unmatched. CDR3 size: 14 residues. The CDR3 loop reads CASSSRDRAYEQYF. The CDR3 DNA follows: TGTGCCAGCAGCTCCCGGGACAGGGCCTACGAGCAGTACTTC.

The chain joins TRBV5-8 to TRBJ2-3; either TRBD1 or TRBD2 may fit D (5 bases each). Trimming cost V 6 bases and J 6 bases, with 20 bases left between them. The germline gives CDR1 SGHTS, CDR2 YDEGEE. This CDR3 region has 15 residues. The CDR3, as DNA: TGTGCCAGCACCGATCGGCTATACGGGGCGGATACGCAGTATTTT. It specifies CASTDRLYGADTQYF.

The CDR3 DNA is TGTGCCAGCAGCCACCAGGTTCGACTGTTTTTT. Translation: CASSHQVRLFF. The gene calls are TRBV3-1 (or the pseudogene TRBV3-2) and TRBJ1-4; D call uncertain. With 3 bases removed from V and 13 bases from J, the gap between germline ends came to 9 bases. CDR3 length equals 11 residues. Germline V CDR1 and CDR2: LGHDT, YNNKEL (reference sequence).